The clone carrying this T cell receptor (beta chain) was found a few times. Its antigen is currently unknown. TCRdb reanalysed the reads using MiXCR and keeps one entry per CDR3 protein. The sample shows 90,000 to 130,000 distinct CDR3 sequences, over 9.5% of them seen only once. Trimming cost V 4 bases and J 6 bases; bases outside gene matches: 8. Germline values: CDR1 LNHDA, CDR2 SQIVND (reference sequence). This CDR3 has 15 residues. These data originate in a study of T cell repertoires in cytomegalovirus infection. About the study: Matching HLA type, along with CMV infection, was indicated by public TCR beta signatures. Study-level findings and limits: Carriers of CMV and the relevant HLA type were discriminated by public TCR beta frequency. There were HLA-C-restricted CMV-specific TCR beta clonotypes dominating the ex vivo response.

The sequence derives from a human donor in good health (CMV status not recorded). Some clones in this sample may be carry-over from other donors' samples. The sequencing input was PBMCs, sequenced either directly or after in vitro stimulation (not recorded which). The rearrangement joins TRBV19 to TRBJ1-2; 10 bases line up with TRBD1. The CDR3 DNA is TGTGCCAGTAGTACCAACCACGGGACAGGGGATGGCTACACCTTC. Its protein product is CASSTNHGTGDGYTF.